One sample yielded the 7 T cell receptor beta chains listed below, sequenced in a study of a mutant IDH1 vaccine in newly diagnosed glioma. Time point noted: baseline, week 1 (first vaccination visit). Treatment in this sample: pre-vaccination baseline after standard-of-care therapy. Repertoires were generated with immunoSEQ multiplex PCR, while TCRdb's copy carries only in-frame clones and drops some. The table has 20,000 to 25,000 clones, around 82% seen once. The specimen was PBMCs, collected from a glioma patient treated with radiotherapy, temozolomide or both. These receptors were obtained from a man between 40 and 49 years old with glioma.

The rearrangement uses TRBV13 and TRBJ1-1; 9 positions agree with TRBD1. The J segment lost 7 bases and the V segment lost 2 bases, leaving 8 bases of the junction unmatched. Germline CDR1 and CDR2: PRHDT and FYEKMQ (reference sequence). The CDR3 length is 15 residues. The CDR3 nucleotides read TGTGCCAGCAGCTTATCAGACTCGGGACAGGGTGAAGCTTTCTTT. It codes for CASSLSDSGQGEAFF.

The chain links TRBV19 to TRBJ2-2; 7 bases map to TRBD2. V gave up 4 bases and J gave up 3 bases; unmatched junction bases: 17. Germline values: CDR1 LNHDA, CDR2 SQIVND (reference sequence). The CDR3 sequence is 19 residues long. DNA for the CDR3: TGTGCCAGTAGTAACGCCCCCCCAGGACTAGTAGTTGACACCGGGGAGCTGTTTTTT. Protein sequence: CASSNAPPGLVVDTGELFF.

CDR3 DNA sequence: TGTGCCAGCAGCTTAGATAAGCGTGAGACCCAGTACTTC. This codes for CASSLDKRETQYF. This chain joins TRBV11-1 and TRBJ2-5, with no clear D. V gave up 1 base and J gave up 5 bases, with 8 bases separating them. Germline V lookup: CDR1 SGHAT, CDR2 FQDESV (reference sequence). CDR3 length equals 13 residues. The variable domain in full, with the rest retrieved from reference TRBV11-1 and TRBJ2-5, is EAEVAQSPRYKITEKSQAVAFWCDPISGHATLYWYRQILGQGPELLVQFQDESVVDDSQLPKDRFSAERLKGVDSTLKIQPAELGDSAMYLCASSLDKRETQYFGPGTRLLVL.

In this sample, this clone turned up once. The rearrangement joins TRBV10-3 to TRBJ1-2; 7 positions agree with TRBD1. Trimming removed 2 bases from V and 6 bases from J; junction bases left unmatched: 15. The germline CDR1 and CDR2 sequences are ENHRY and SYGVKD. This CDR3 region has 17 residues. The CDR3 region is CAISEGQGVRLRDGYTF. CDR3 nucleotide sequence: TGTGCCATCAGTGAGGGGCAGGGGGTGAGGTTGCGCGATGGCTACACCTTC.

This chain uses TRBV4-3 with TRBJ2-5, with TRBD1 as a possible D gene (5 bases). The V end lost 0 bases, the J end lost 9 bases, and 11 bases lay between the germline ends. The germline V gene has CDR1 LGHNA and CDR2 YSLEER. This CDR3 is built from 13 residues. This CDR3 is CASSQEGASAQYF. The CDR3 region has the DNA TGCGCCAGCAGCCAAGAAGGGGCCTCGGCCCAGTACTTC.

This clone was found once. V usage is TRBV19 and J usage is TRBJ1-1; possibly TRBD1 for D (5 bases). Germline assignment: CDR1 LNHDA and CDR2 SQIVND (reference sequence). CDR3 length: 15 residues. The V and J ends lost 2 bases and 0 bases respectively, with 10 bases between them. This CDR3 is CASSITGGMNTEAFF. Here the CDR3 DNA reads TGTGCCAGTAGTATAACCGGGGGTATGAACACTGAAGCTTTCTTT.

This clone came up once. V usage is TRBV18 and J usage is TRBJ2-2; the D gene is possibly TRBD2 (6 bases). Trimming stripped 1 base from V and 3 bases from J, with 12 bases between. The CDR3 covers 16 residues. The germline V gene has CDR1 KGHSH and CDR2 LQKENI. Here the CDR3 reads CASSPLGGVDTGELFF. The DNA of the CDR3 is TGTGCCAGCTCACCACTTGGCGGGGTGGACACCGGGGAGCTGTTTTTT.